Below, 13 T cell receptor beta chains from the same sample are listed, as sequenced in a study of shared clonotypes between healthy human individuals. Assay: immunoSEQ multiplex PCR; the TCRdb copy retains only in-frame clones and omits some. The table includes about 110,000 clones, 68% detected once. Source material: memory CD8+ T cells sorted from blood. Subset denoted: CD45RO+ cells pooled with CCR7-negative TemRA cells. These receptors all come from a woman in her thirties in good health.

This clone has at least ten counts. The CDR3 region has the DNA TGTGCCAGCAGCTTGTTTCTTTTGGAGGGCGACGAGCAGTACTTC. This encodes CASSLFLLEGDEQYF. V is TRBV5-6 and J is TRBJ2-7; D perhaps matches TRBD2 (6 bases). The CDR3 runs to 15 residues. Trimming shortened V by 1 base and J by 5 bases, and 16 bases separated the two germline ends. Germline CDR1 is SGHDT and CDR2 is YYEEEE.

CDR3 sequence: CASSQDSNRGQTEAFF. The CDR3 coding sequence is TGCGCCAGCAGCCAAGATAGTAACAGGGGGCAAACTGAAGCTTTCTTT. The genes are TRBV4-1 and TRBJ1-1; 9 nucleotides line up with TRBD1. Trimming removed 0 bases from V and 5 bases from J; junction bases left unmatched: 7. Germline V gene sequence: CDR1 MGHRA, CDR2 YSYEKL. CDR3 length: 16 amino acids.

This clone was seen a single time. The chain couples TRBV4-1 to TRBJ1-1; D not certain. The V gene lost 1 base and the J gene lost 3 bases, with 9 bases spanning the gap. Germline CDR1 MGHRA, CDR2 YSYEKL. This CDR3 is built from 14 residues. CDR3 bases: TGCGCCAGCAGCCAAGCTTTTGAAGACACTGAAGCTTTCTTT. Protein sequence: CASSQAFEDTEAFF.

The chain links TRBV5-1 to TRBJ1-1; a possible D gene is TRBD1 (5 bases). This CDR3 contains 14 residues. Trimming pared 4 bases from V and 0 bases from J, leaving 10 bases between. Looked up from germline, CDR1 is SGHRS and CDR2 is YFSETQ. Here the CDR3 DNA reads TGCGCCAGCAGCGTTTGGGGGGTGAACACTGAAGCTTTCTTT. The encoded protein is CASSVWGVNTEAFF.

The CDR3 region has the DNA TGTGCCAGCAGCCAGGACGGGAGCTCTGGAAACACCATATATTTT. It specifies CASSQDGSSGNTIYF. The chain employs TRBV5-4 and TRBJ1-3; D is unclear. V lost 4 bases to trimming and J lost 0 bases, with 11 bases between them. The CDR3 extends over 15 amino acids. Germline CDR1 reads SGHNT; CDR2 reads YYREEE (reference sequence).

The chain combines TRBV30 with TRBJ2-3; TRBD2 matches 7 bases. The length of the CDR3 is 14 residues. CDR1 and CDR2 from the germline V gene are GTSNPN and SVGIG (reference sequence). J gave up 4 bases and V 5 bases, and 9 bases lay outside the gene matches. CDR3 in DNA: TGTGCCTGGGGAGCGGGATTTGTCGCAGATACGCAGTATTTT. This gives the protein CAWGAGFVADTQYF. Filled out from reference TRBV30 and TRBJ2-3, the complete variable domain reads SQTIHQWPATLVQPVGSPLSLECTVEGTSNPNLYWYRQAAGRGLQLLFYSVGIGQISSEVPQNLSASRPQDRQFILSSKKLLLSDSGFYLCAWGAGFVADTQYFGPGTRLTVL.

This chain links TRBV10-3 with TRBJ2-5; D remains ambiguous. The J call may be wrong; the DNA end is better matched by TRBJ2-7. The CDR3 length is 15 residues. Germline V gene sequence: CDR1 ENHRY, CDR2 SYGVKD. The CDR3 DNA reads as TGTGCCATCAGTGTAAGAGGCCCCTCCACCTACGAGCAGTACTTC. Encoded protein: CAISVRGPSTYEQYF.

V usage is TRBV7-6 and J usage is TRBJ2-5, with D perhaps given as TRBD1 or TRBD2 (6 bases each). This CDR3 is 16 amino acids long. Germline CDR1 is SGHVS and CDR2 is FNYEAQ. V lost 1 base and J lost 5, with 17 bases in between. The CDR3: CASSLEYGGPRETQYF. DNA for the CDR3: TGTGCCAGCAGCTTAGAGTACGGGGGCCCGCGGGAGACCCAGTACTTC.

This clone was seen a few times. The chain combines TRBV14 with TRBJ2-7; 7 nucleotides match TRBD2. CDR1 and CDR2 from the germline V gene are SGHDN and FVKESK. J gave up 1 base and V 2 bases, and 5 bases lay outside the gene matches. CDR3 length: 15 residues. The DNA for the CDR3 is TGTGCCAGCAGCCAACTAGCGGTTGCTTCCTACGAGCAGTACTTC. This translates into CASSQLAVASYEQYF. The whole variable domain, filled in from reference TRBV14 and TRBJ2-7, reads EAGVTQFPSHSVIEKGQTVTLRCDPISGHDNLYWYRRVMGKEIKFLLHFVKESKQDESGMPNNRFLAERTGGTYSTLKVQPAELEDSGVYFCASSQLAVASYEQYFGPGTRLTVT.

The genes are TRBV7-8 and TRBJ2-5; TRBD1 or TRBD2 may be the D gene (7 bases each). The CDR3 extends over 16 amino acids. Trimming shortened V by 2 bases and J by 5 bases, and 18 bases separated the two germline ends. Germline lookup yields CDR1 SGHVS and CDR2 FQNEAQ. CDR3 in DNA: TGTGCCAGCAGCTTATTGAGGACTAGGGGGCTCGAGACCCAGTACTTC. Amino acid sequence: CASSLLRTRGLETQYF.

This clone was detected once. The CDR3 bases are TGTGCCAGCAGTTACTCTGTGCTTTCCTACGAGCAGTACTTC. Amino acid sequence: CASSYSVLSYEQYF. The chain couples TRBV6-6 to TRBJ2-7; D unresolved. The CDR3 runs 14 residues. Trimming stripped 0 bases from V and 1 base from J, with 7 bases between. Germline CDR1 reads MNHNY; CDR2 reads SVGAGI (reference sequence).

The V gene is TRBV27, the J gene TRBJ2-7; 11 bases fit TRBD2. The CDR3 spans 14 residues. V trimming: 3 bases; J trimming: 6 bases; junction bases outside the gene matches: 4. Germline CDR1 reads MNHEY; CDR2 reads SMNVEV (reference sequence). CDR3 region: CASSFTSGSGEQYF. CDR3 coding DNA: TGTGCCAGCAGTTTCACTAGCGGGAGTGGCGAGCAGTACTTC.

The chain combines TRBV6-5 with TRBJ2-7; weak D call: TRBD1 (6 bases). CDR3 size: 12 residues. CDR1 and CDR2 (germline): MNHEY, SVGAGI. This CDR3 is CVSTGSSYEQYF. The CDR3 DNA reads TGTGTCTCTACAGGGAGCTCCTACGAGCAGTACTTC.